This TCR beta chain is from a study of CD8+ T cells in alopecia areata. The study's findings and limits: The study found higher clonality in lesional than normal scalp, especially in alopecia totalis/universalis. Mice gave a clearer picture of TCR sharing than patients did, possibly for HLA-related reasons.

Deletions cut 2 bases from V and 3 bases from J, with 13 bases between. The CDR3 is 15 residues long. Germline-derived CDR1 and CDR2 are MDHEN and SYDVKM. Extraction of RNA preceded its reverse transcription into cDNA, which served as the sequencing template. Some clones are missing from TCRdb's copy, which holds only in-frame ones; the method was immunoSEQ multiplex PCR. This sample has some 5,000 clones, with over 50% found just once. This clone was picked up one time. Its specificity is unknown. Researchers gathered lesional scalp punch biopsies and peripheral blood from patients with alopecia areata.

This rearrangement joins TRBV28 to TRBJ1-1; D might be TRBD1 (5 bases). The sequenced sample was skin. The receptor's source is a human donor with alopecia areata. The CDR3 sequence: CASSLGTTFYTEAFF. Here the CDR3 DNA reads TGTGCCAGCAGTTTAGGGACCACCTTCTACACTGAAGCTTTCTTT. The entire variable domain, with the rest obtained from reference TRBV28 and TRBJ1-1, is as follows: DVKVTQSSRYLVKRTGEKVFLECVQDMDHENMFWYRQDPGLGLRLIYFSYDVKMKEKGDIPEGYSVSREKKERFSLILESASTNQTSMYLCASSLGTTFYTEAFFGQGTRLTVV.